These 20 T cell receptor beta chains were sequenced from one sample in a study of cytotoxic CD8 clonotypes in ibrutinib-treated CLL. Assay: immunoSEQ multiplex PCR; the TCRdb copy retains only in-frame clones and omits some. The table records 25,000 to 30,000 clones, roughly 69% of them present only once. Sequences were derived from PBMCs, sampled after 24 months of ibrutinib treatment. These receptors all come from a human donor with chronic lymphocytic leukemia.

In this sample, this clone turned up a few times. V and J are TRBV6-5 and TRBJ1-6; D remains ambiguous. Per the germline V gene, CDR1 is MNHEY and CDR2 is SVGAGI. The CDR3 runs 14 residues. V lost 4 bases and J lost 5, with 9 bases in between. The CDR3 bases are TGTGCCAGCAGTTTACAGTGGAATAATTCACCCCTCCACTTT. Its protein is CASSLQWNNSPLHF.

Remarks on this clone: At the DNA level, this CDR3 is encoded by other sequences in the same sample as well. The chain carries TRBV20-1 and TRBJ1-5; D is ambiguous. Germline lookup yields CDR1 DFQATT and CDR2 SNEGSKA (reference sequence). CDR3 length equals 11 residues. V was clipped by 1 base and J by 7 bases, with 5 bases between them. The CDR3: CSARVSQPQHF. The CDR3 DNA sequence: TGCAGTGCTAGAGTTAGCCAGCCCCAGCATTTT.

This sequence joins TRBV6-6 and TRBJ1-1, with unresolved D. The CDR3 covers 13 residues. The germline V gene encodes CDR1 MNHNY and CDR2 SVGAGI (reference sequence). The V end lost 4 bases, the J end lost 1 base, and 7 bases lay between the germline ends. The CDR3: CASSSDPNTEAFF. Here the CDR3 DNA reads TGTGCCAGCAGTTCGGATCCGAACACTGAAGCTTTCTTT.

The gene calls are TRBV15 and TRBJ1-4, with 9 nucleotides matching TRBD1. Germline CDR1 is LNHNV and CDR2 is YYDKDF (reference sequence). There are 14 residues in the CDR3. Germline trimming cut 5 bases from V and 6 bases from J; bases unmatched to any gene: 4. The chain's CDR3 is CATSSGQGDEKLFF. The CDR3 DNA reads as TGTGCCACCAGCTCGGGACAGGGAGATGAAAAACTGTTTTTT.

DNA of the CDR3: TGTGCCAGCAGCCCAAACCAGGGGGTGAACACTGAAGCTTTCTTT. Protein product: CASSPNQGVNTEAFF. The rearrangement uses TRBV7-9 and TRBJ1-1, with 7 bases that match TRBD1. The CDR3 has 15 residues. Unmatched junction bases numbered 6, after V lost 5 bases and J lost 0 bases. Looked up from germline, CDR1 is SEHNR and CDR2 is FQNEAQ (reference sequence).

The genes are TRBV9 and TRBJ1-1; no clear D gene. Germline V gene lookup returns CDR1 SGDLS and CDR2 YYNGEE. V lost 1 base to trimming and J lost 6 bases, with 10 bases between them. This CDR3 is 13 amino acids long. For the CDR3, the DNA is TGTGCCAGCAGCGTAACCCAGGTAGCTGAAGCTTTCTTT. Translated: CASSVTQVAEAFF.

This chain uses TRBV7-2 with TRBJ2-7; 7 bases fit TRBD1. The CDR3 has 14 amino acids. Germline values: CDR1 SGHTA, CDR2 FQGNSA. V lost 1 base and J lost 4; bases outside the gene matches: 4. The CDR3 DNA sequence: TGTGCCAGCAGCTTAGAGGCAGGGGGTTACGAGCAGTACTTC. Its translation: CASSLEAGGYEQYF.

This rearrangement joins TRBV4-3 to TRBJ2-7; D perhaps matches TRBD2 (5 bases). The CDR3 spans 13 residues. Deletions cut 0 bases from V and 4 bases from J, with 7 bases between. The germline gives CDR1 LGHNA, CDR2 YSLEER. The CDR3 sequence is CASSQERGYEQYF. CDR3 nucleotide sequence: TGCGCCAGCAGCCAAGAAAGAGGGTACGAGCAGTACTTC.

The chain is built from TRBV29-1 and TRBJ2-4; maybe TRBD1 (6 bases). Germline CDR1 is SQVTM and CDR2 is ANQGSEA. The CDR3 is 13 amino acids. V was cut by 6 bases and J by 7 bases, with 16 bases left in between. In nucleotides, the CDR3 is TGCAGCGTCTTACAGGGAGCGTGGAACATTCAGTACTTC. It yields the protein CSVLQGAWNIQYF.

The chain joins TRBV6-6 to TRBJ2-7; D perhaps matches TRBD1 (6 bases). In germline, CDR1 is MNHNY, CDR2 SVGAGI (reference sequence). There are 13 residues in the CDR3. The V and J ends lost 6 bases and 4 bases respectively, with 13 bases between them. The CDR3 region has the DNA TGTGCCAGCAGGACCCGGACAGATTACGAGCAGTACTTC. Residues: CASRTRTDYEQYF.

The chain joins TRBV28 to TRBJ1-5; weak D call: TRBD1 (5 bases). V was cut by 10 bases and J by 3 bases, with 16 bases left in between. The CDR3 totals 14 residues. The germline gives CDR1 MDHEN, CDR2 SYDVKM. The CDR3 nucleotides read TGTGCCAACAAGCAGACAGTTTACAATCAGCCCCAGCATTTT. Protein product: CANKQTVYNQPQHF.

The chain uses TRBV5-6 and TRBJ1-2; no firm D call. V was shortened by 3 bases and J by 3 bases, with 9 bases between the two germline ends. The CDR3 extends over 13 amino acids. Germline V lookup: CDR1 SGHDT, CDR2 YYEEEE. The CDR3 coding sequence is TGTGCCAGCAGCTCCGAGGGCTACTATGGCTACACCTTC. Encoded protein: CASSSEGYYGYTF.

This clone was detected only a few times. The rearrangement links TRBV5-1 to TRBJ2-7; 9 nucleotides align to TRBD1. Trimming cost V 2 bases and J 0 bases; bases outside gene matches: 3. The CDR3 runs to 15 residues. CDR1 and CDR2 from the germline V gene are SGHRS and YFSETQ. CDR3 amino acids: CASSFGQGISYEQYF. CDR3 coding DNA: TGCGCCAGCAGCTTTGGACAGGGGATCTCCTACGAGCAGTACTTC.

The J gene is TRBJ2-2, the V gene TRBV5-4, with 14 bases aligning to TRBD2. The trim removed 4 bases at V and 10 bases at J, leaving 6 bases unmatched. The germline V gene encodes CDR1 SGHNT and CDR2 YYREEE (reference sequence). This CDR3 spans 15 amino acids. CDR3: CASSTGLAGGAELFF. Here the CDR3 DNA reads TGTGCCAGCAGCACCGGACTAGCGGGGGGTGCGGAGCTGTTTTTT.

Regarding this clone: At one boundary the junction diverges from the germline segment, which might be a read error. The chain has TRBV6-5 and TRBJ2-7; a possible D gene is TRBD1 (6 bases). Germline V gives CDR1 MNHEY, CDR2 SVGAGI. The CDR3 sequence is 11 residues long. The CDR3 here is CASSPRGEQYF. DNA of the CDR3: TGCGCCAGCAGTCCAAGGGGGGAGCAGTACTTC.

The chain has TRBV30 and TRBJ2-6; no definite D call. Germline V gene sequence: CDR1 GTSNPN, CDR2 SVGIG (reference sequence). The V end lost 3 bases, the J end lost 4 bases, and 4 bases lay between the germline ends. The CDR3 is made up of 12 amino acids. The CDR3 DNA sequence: TGTGCCTGGAGGGGGGGGGCCAACGTCCTGACTTTC. Translation: CAWRGGANVLTF.

This clone was seen only a few times. The rearrangement links TRBV9 to TRBJ1-4; possible D gene TRBD1, 5 bases. V lost 3 bases and J 8 bases, leaving 11 bases between the germline ends. Germline CDR1 is SGDLS and CDR2 is YYNGEE. CDR3 size: 13 residues. This CDR3 reads CASSDRDGEKLFF. CDR3 in DNA: TGTGCCAGCAGCGATAGGGACGGAGAAAAACTGTTTTTT.

V gene TRBV4-3 combines with J gene TRBJ1-1; unclear D gene. The CDR3 covers 16 residues. V lost 1 base and J lost 1, with 13 bases in between. Germline lookup yields CDR1 LGHNA and CDR2 YSLEER. The CDR3, as DNA: TGCGCCAGCAGCCAAGGCTTTCCCGGCAAGAACACTGAAGCTTTCTTT. Protein sequence: CASSQGFPGKNTEAFF.

This clone appeared a few times. This chain connects TRBV30 to TRBJ2-7; D possibly corresponds to TRBD1 (6 bases). The CDR3 sequence is 12 residues long. V was pared by 2 bases and J by 2 bases, with 7 bases between. CDR1 GTSNPN and CDR2 SVGIG come from the germline V gene (reference sequence). The CDR3 protein is CAWSRGTYEQYF. CDR3 in DNA: TGTGCCTGGAGTAGGGGGACCTACGAGCAGTACTTC.

The J gene is TRBJ2-5, the V gene TRBV20-1; D unclear. Germline CDR1 reads DFQATT; CDR2 reads SNEGSKA (reference sequence). V was clipped by 4 bases and J by 3 bases, with 6 bases between them. This CDR3 region has 11 residues. CDR3 sequence: CSATWEETQYF. CDR3 in DNA: TGCAGTGCTACTTGGGAAGAGACCCAGTACTTC.